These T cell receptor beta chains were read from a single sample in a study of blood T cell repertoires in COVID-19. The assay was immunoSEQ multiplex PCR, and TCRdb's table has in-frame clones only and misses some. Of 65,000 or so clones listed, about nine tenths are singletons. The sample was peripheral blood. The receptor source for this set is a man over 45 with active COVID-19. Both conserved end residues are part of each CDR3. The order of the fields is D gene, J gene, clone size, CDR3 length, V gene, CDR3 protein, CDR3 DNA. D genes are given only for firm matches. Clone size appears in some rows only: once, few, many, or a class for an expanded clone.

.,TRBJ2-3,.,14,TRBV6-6,CASSQTRPPDTQYF,TGTGCCAGCAGCCAGACTAGGCCCCCGGATACGCAGTATTTT
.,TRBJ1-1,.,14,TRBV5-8,CASSLDRAKTEAFF,TGTGCCAGCAGCTTGGACCGAGCCAAGACTGAAGCTTTCTTT
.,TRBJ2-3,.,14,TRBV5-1,CASSPRGQTDTQYF,TGCGCCAGCAGCCCCAGGGGCCAGACAGATACGCAGTATTTT
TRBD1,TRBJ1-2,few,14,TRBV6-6,CASTDPTGGDGYTF,TGTGCCAGCACCGACCCAACAGGGGGCGATGGCTACACCTTC
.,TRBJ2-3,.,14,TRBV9,CASSGTLITDTQYF,TGTGCCAGCAGTGGCACCTTGATCACAGATACGCAGTATTTT
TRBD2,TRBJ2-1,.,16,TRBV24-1,CATSDSSGSLYNEQFF,TGTGCCACCAGTGACTCGAGCGGGAGTCTGTACAATGAGCAGTTCTTC
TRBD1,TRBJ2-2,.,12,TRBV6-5,CASRQGTGELFF,TGTGCCAGCAGACAGGGGACCGGGGAGCTGTTTTTT
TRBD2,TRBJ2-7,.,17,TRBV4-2,CASSQPVAGGPAYEQYF,TGTGCCAGCAGCCAACCTGTAGCGGGAGGGCCAGCCTACGAGCAGTACTTC
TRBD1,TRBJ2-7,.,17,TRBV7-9,CASSRGQGGLLSYEQYF,TGTGCCAGCAGCCGGGGACAGGGAGGGCTCCTTTCATACGAGCAGTACTTC
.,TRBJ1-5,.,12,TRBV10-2,CASSDRGQPQHF,TGCGCCAGCAGTGACAGGGGACAGCCCCAGCATTTT
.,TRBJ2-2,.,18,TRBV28,CASSQDKLGTGFTGELFF,TGTGCCAGCAGCCAAGATAAATTAGGTACAGGGTTCACCGGGGAGCTGTTTTTT
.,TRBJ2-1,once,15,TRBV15,CATSSGTRTYNEQFF,TGTGCCACCAGCAGCGGGACTCGAACCTACAATGAGCAGTTCTTC
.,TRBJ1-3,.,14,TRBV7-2,CASSFLAAGNTIYF,TGTGCCAGCAGCTTTCTAGCTGCTGGAAACACCATATATTTT
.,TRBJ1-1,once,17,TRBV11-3,CASSLGPELEVRTEAFF,TGTGCCAGCAGCTTAGGCCCCGAACTAGAAGTCCGGACTGAAGCTTTCTTT
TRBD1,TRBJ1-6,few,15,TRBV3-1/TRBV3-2,CASRANDRASSPLHF,TGTGCCAGCAGGGCTAATGACAGGGCAAGTTCACCCCTCCACTTT
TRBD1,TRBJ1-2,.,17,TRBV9,CASSPGRWDSDNYGYTF,TGTGCCAGCAGCCCAGGGCGTTGGGACAGTGATAACTATGGCTACACCTTC
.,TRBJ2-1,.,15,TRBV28,CASNSPGELGNEQFF,TGTGCCAGCAACTCCCCGGGGGAACTAGGGAATGAGCAGTTCTTC
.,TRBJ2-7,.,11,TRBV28,CASNSGIEQYF,TGTGCCAGCAATTCAGGGATCGAGCAGTACTTC
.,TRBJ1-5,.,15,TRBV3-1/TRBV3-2,CASSLGSGSNQPQHF,TGTGCCAGCAGCCTAGGTAGCGGGAGCAATCAGCCCCAGCATTTT